This T cell receptor (beta chain) emerged from a study of blood T cell repertoires in COVID-19 (dated by TCRdb to 2018 to 2020). In the study overall: Collaborator samples came from the United States, Italy and Spain and covered acute and convalescent phases of COVID-19. The prospective study material was composed of cDNA or gDNA derived from T cells, B-cell-depleted T cells, or PBMCs. Subjects who had been exposed to COVID-19, were actively infected with it, or had recovered from it provided the deeply sampled blood TCRbeta repertoires that made up the dataset. The repertoires were made available in a free public database intended to serve as a resource for research on the immune response to SARS-CoV-2. Samples were obtained from the ongoing ImmuneRACE study (first 160 participants) and from 1,254 subjects provided by 6 global collaborators. A de-identified subject ID, COVID-19 status, age in years and sex were almost always included in the sample metadata. Where HLA class I and class II types were available, the types were taken from metadata supplied by the sample provider, not from assay-based typing.

Each collaborating institution followed its own protocols to collect whole blood in K2EDTA tubes. For TCRbeta analysis, collaborator samples were shipped as frozen whole blood, as isolated PBMCs, or as DNA extracted from either sample type. Summary of the overall study and its limitations: The quantity of clinical and demographic metadata differed by source and by participant and was supplied without curation.

Regarding this clone: Its antigen remains unidentified. The sample holds no much larger clone one base away, and base qualities are not on file.

TCRbeta CDR3 regions were amplified from genomic DNA using the immunoSEQ Assay, a bias-controlled multiplex PCR. For the original study's pipeline: The number of nucleated cells in each sample was estimated from the amplification of reference gene primers within the assay. Sequence reads were collapsed and filtered to measure the absolute abundance of every unique TCRbeta CDR3 rearrangement. For each sample, productive Simpson clonality was calculated as the square root of Simpson's diversity index over productive rearrangements. The immuneACCESS repertoire file appears here via TCRdb, limited to in-frame rearrangements. These files lack a portion of the clones; in checked studies, under half of the deficit traces to unresolved V genes, and the cause of the others is not known. The V and J calls and the clone size are those of that table, but D and trimming were determined from the DNA. This sample holds tens of thousands of clones; nearly 90% were observed only once. Around 2.7% of the sample goes to the ten largest clones.

Inclusive of the bounding cysteine and phenylalanine, the CDR3 is 15 residues long. Left in the record is the CDR3 DNA by itself, 45 bases read in frame from the first base. V drops 5 bases and J drops 1 base, leaving 12 bases in between. Looking up the germline V gene (reference sequence) yields CDR1 MNHNY and CDR2 SVGAGI. In this chain, TRBV6-6 is recombined with TRBJ1-3, with the identity of the D gene unclear. This receptor was obtained from a man aged 50-60 years with active COVID-19. The sequenced sample was peripheral blood. CDR3 protein: CASSDTSGSGNTIYF. The DNA is as follows: TGTGCCAGCAGTGACACCTCGGGGTCTGGAAACACCATATATTTT.